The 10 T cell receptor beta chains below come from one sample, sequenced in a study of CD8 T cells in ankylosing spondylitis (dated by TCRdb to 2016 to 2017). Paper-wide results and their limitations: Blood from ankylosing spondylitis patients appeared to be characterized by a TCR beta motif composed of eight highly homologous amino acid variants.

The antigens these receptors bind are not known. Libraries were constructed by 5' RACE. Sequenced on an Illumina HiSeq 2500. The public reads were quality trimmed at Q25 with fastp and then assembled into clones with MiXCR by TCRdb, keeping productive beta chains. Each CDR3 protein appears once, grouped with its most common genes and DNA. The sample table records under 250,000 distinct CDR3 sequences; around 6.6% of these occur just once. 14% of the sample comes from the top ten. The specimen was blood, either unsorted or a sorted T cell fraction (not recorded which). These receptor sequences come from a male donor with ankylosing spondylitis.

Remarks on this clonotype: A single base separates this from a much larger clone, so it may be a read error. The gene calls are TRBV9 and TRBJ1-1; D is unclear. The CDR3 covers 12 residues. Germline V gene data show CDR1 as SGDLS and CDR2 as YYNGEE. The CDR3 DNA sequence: TGTGCCAGCAGCGCGGAAGGCACTGACGCTTTCTTT. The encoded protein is CASSAEGTDAFF.

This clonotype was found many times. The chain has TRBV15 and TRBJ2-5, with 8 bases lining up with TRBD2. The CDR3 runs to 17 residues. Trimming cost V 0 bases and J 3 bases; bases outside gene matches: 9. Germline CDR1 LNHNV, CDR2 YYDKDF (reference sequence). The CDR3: CATSRDPWTSKEETQYF. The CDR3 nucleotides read TGTGCCACCAGCAGAGATCCTTGGACTAGCAAAGAAGAGACCCAGTACTTC.

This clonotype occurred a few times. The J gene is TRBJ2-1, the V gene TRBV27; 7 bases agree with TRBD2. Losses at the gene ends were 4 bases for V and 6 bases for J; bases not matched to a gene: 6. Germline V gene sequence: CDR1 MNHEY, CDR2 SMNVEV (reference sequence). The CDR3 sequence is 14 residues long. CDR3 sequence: CASSWGGTINEQFF. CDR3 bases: TGTGCCAGCAGTTGGGGGGGGACTATCAATGAGCAGTTCTTC.

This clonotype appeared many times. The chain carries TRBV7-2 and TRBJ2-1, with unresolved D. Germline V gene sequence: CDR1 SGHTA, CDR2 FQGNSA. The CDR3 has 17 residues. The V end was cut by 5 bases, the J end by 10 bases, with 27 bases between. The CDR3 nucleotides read TGTGCCAGCAGCCCAAGACCGGGCTCCGCCCTTAGTTGGGAGCAGTTCTTC. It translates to CASSPRPGSALSWEQFF. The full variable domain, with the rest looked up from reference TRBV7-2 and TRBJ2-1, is GAGVSQSPSNKVTEKGKDVELRCDPISGHTALYWYRQSLGQGLEFLIYFQGNSAPDKSGLPSDRFSAERTGGSVSTLTIQRTQQEDSAVYLCASSPRPGSALSWEQFFGPGTRLTVL.

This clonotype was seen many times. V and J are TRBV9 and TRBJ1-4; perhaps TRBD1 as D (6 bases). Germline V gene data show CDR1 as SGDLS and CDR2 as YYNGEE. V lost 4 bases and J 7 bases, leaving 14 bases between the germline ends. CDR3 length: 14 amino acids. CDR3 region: CASSLGGRSEKLFF. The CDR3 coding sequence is TGTGCCAGCAGCCTGGGGGGGCGCAGTGAAAAACTGTTTTTT.

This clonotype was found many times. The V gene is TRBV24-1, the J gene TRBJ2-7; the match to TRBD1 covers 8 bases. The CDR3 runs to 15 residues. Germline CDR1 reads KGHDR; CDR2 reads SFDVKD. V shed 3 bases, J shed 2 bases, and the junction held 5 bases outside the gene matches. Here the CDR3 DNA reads TGTGCCACCAGTGATCGAGGACAGGGAACCTACGAGCAGTACTTC. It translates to CATSDRGQGTYEQYF.

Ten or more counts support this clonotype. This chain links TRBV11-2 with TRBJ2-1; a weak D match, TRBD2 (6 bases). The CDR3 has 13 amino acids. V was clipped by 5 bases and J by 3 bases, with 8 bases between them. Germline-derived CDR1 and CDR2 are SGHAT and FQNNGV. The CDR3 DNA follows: TGTGCCAGCAGCCTTAGCGGCTACAATGAGCAGTTCTTC. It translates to CASSLSGYNEQFF.

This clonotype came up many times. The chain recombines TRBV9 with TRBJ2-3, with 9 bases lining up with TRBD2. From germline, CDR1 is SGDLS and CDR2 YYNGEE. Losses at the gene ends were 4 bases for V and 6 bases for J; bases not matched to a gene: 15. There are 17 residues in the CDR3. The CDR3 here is CASSPALAGAWGDTQYF. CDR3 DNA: TGTGCCAGCAGCCCCGCCTTAGCGGGGGCCTGGGGGGATACGCAGTATTTT.

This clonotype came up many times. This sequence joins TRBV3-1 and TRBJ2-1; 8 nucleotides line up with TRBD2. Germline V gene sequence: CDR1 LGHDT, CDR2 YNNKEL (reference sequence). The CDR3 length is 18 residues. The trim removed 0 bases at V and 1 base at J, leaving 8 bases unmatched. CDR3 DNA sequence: TGTGCCAGCAGCCAAGAGGGGCGGCTAGCGGGTTCCTACAATGAGCAGTTCTTC. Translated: CASSQEGRLAGSYNEQFF.

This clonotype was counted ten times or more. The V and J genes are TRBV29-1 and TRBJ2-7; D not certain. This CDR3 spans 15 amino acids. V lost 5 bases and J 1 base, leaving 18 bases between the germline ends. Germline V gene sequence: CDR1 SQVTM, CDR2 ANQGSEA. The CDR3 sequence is CSVLRDGEFSYEQYF. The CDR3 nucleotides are TGCAGCGTTCTCCGCGACGGTGAATTTTCCTACGAGCAGTACTTC.